The entry below describes one T cell receptor beta chain. Only in-frame clones appear in the TCRdb table, and some are missing; sequencing was by immunoSEQ multiplex PCR. The table lists about 130,000 clones, roughly 95% of them singletons, with less than 4% in the top ten. The sample is drawn from a study of control samples from healthy donors and cancer patients. The CDR3 has 15 amino acids. The junction had 4 bases not matched to a gene; V was cut back by 4 bases and J by 1 base. Germline assignment: CDR1 SGHNT and CDR2 YYREEE (reference sequence). The source material was blood. V is TRBV5-4 and J is TRBJ2-1, with 8 bases fitting TRBD1. The clonotype was recovered from a man aged 25-45 years in good health. This chain's CDR3 is CASSGDRGSYNEQFF. CDR3 coding DNA: TGTGCCAGCAGCGGCGACAGGGGATCCTACAATGAGCAGTTCTTC.